The TCR beta chain under discussion was sequenced for a study of shared clonotypes between healthy human individuals. CDR3 length: 14 amino acids. Between the trimmed V and J ends, which lost 9 bases and 2 bases, there was a span of 15 bases. In germline, CDR1 is LNHDA, CDR2 SQIVND (reference sequence). Study findings and constraints: Memory subsets generally showed lower estimated richness than naive subsets.

Deep was the level used in running the assay. Produced via immunoSEQ multiplex PCR; TCRdb's table is partial and in-frame only. Found here are some 650,000 clones, around 97% of them singletons; the top ten hold 0.045% to 0.07%. Of note for this clone: Its target is unknown.

Study donors comprised healthy, HIV-negative adults devoid of recent acute infection or vaccination. The receptor was derived from a woman aged 25-40 years in good health. The genes are TRBV19 and TRBJ2-3; D remains unclear. Sequenced material: naive CD4+ T cells sorted from blood. Subset of the sample: CD45RA+ positively selected. The CDR3 is CASAKGRDTDTQYF. CDR3 bases: TGTGCCAGCGCAAAGGGTCGAGACACAGATACGCAGTATTTT.